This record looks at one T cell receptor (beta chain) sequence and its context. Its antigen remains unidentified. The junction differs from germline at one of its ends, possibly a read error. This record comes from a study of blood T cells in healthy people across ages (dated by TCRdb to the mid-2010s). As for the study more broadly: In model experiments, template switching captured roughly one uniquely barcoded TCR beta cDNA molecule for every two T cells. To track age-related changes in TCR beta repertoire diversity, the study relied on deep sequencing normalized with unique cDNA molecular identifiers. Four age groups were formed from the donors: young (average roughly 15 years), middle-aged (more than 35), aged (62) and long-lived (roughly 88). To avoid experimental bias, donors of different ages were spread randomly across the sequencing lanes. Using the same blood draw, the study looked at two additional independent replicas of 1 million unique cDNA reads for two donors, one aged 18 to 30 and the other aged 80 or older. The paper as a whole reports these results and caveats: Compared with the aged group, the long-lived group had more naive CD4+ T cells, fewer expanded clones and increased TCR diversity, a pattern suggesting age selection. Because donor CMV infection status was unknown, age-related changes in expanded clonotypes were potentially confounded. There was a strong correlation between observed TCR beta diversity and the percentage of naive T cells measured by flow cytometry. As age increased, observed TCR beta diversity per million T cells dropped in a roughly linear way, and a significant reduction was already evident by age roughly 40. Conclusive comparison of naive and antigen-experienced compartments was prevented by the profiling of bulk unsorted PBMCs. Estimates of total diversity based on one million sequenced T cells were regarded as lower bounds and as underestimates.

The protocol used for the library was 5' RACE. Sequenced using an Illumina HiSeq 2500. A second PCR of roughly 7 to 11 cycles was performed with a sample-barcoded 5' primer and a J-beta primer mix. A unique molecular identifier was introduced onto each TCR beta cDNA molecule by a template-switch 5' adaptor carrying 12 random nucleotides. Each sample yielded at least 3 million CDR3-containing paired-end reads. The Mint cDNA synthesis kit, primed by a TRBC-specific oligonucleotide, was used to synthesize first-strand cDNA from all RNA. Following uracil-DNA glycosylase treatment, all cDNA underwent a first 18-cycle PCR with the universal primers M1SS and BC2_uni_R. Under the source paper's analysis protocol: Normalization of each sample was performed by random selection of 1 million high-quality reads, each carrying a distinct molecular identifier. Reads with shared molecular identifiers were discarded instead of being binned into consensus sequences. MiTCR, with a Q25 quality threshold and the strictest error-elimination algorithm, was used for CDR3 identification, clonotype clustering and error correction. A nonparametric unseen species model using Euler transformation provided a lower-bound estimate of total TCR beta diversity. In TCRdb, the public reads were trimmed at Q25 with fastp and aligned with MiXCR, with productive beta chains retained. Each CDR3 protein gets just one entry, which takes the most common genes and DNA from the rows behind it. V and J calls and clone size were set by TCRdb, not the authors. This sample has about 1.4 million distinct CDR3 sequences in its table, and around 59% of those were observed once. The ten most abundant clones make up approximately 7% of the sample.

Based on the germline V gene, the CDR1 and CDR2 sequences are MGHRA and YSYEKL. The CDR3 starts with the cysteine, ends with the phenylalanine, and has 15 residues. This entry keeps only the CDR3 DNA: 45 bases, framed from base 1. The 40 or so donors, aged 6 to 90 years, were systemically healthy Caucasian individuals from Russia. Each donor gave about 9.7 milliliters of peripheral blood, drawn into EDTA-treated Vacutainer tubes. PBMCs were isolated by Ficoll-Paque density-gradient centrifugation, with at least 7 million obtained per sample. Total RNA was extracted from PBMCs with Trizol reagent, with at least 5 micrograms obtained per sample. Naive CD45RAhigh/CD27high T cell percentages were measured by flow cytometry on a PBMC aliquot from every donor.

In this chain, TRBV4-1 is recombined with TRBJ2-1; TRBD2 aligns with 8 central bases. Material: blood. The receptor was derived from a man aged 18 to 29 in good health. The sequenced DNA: TGTGCCAGCAGTCAAGCCGGGGGGGGCTACAATGAGCAGTTCTTC. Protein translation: CASSQAGGGYNEQFF.